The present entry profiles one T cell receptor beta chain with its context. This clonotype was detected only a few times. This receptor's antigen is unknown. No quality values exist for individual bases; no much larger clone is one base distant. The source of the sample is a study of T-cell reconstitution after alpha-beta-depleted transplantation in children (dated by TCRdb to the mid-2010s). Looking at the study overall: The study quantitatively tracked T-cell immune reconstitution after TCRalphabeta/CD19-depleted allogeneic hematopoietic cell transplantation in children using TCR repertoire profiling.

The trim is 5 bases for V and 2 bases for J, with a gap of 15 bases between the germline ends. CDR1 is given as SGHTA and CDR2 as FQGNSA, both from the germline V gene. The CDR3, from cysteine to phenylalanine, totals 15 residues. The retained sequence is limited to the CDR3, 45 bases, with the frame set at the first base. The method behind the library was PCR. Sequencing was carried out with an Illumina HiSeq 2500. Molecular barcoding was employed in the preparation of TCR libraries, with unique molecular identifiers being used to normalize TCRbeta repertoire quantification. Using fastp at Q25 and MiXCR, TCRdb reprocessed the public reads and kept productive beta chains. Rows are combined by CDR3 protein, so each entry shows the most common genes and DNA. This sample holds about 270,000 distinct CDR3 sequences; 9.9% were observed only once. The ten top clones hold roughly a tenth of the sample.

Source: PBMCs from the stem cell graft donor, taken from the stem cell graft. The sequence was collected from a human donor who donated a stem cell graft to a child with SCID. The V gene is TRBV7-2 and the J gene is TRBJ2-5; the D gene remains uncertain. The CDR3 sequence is CASSPQVGFQETQYF. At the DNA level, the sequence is TGTGCCAGCAGCCCCCAGGTGGGCTTTCAAGAGACCCAGTACTTC.